This record looks at one T cell receptor (beta chain) sequence and its context. Its antigen is not known. Amplification used 60 Vbeta primers and 13 Jbeta primers. Here immunoSEQ multiplex PCR was the method, and the copy in TCRdb shows in-frame clones only, minus some. The sample includes approximately 58,000 clones, 65% to 90% of them seen just once. The data are from a study of cytomegalovirus exposure and HLA in healthy donors. Study-wide context: Approximately 200 million T cells yielded some 120 million unique TCR beta sequences in earlier analysis. Findings of the study overall: When analyzed later, a missense DCLRE1C variant was found to be linked to TCR beta V- and J-gene trimming. A later examination showed that TCR association rates differed by HLA locus, with DRB1 most and HLA-C fewest. Analyses of presence/absence relied on an assumption of roughly uniform sequencing depth across donors.

Germline V lookup: CDR1 SNHLY, CDR2 FYNNEI. This CDR3 comprises 16 residues. Trimming removed 6 bases from V and 1 base from J; junction bases left unmatched: 12. This TCR was recovered from a man between 25 and 39 years old in good health and CMV-seronegative. The sequenced sample consisted of PBMCs. The chain is built from TRBV2 and TRBJ2-7; 7 nucleotides align to TRBD2. CDR3 loop: CASSGKGRAPSYEQYF. The DNA for the CDR3 is TGTGCCAGCAGCGGTAAAGGGAGGGCGCCGTCCTACGAGCAGTACTTC. The variable domain in full, completed from reference TRBV2 and TRBJ2-7, reads EPEVTQTPSHQVTQMGQEVILRCVPISNHLYFYWYRQILGQKVEFLVSFYNNEISEKSEIFDDQFSVERPDGSNFTLKIRSTKLEDSAMYFCASSGKGRAPSYEQYFGPGTRLTVT.